This T cell receptor (beta chain) was sequenced in a study of Ad26.COV2.S vaccination and SARS-CoV-2 variants. Background on the study: The authors gave Ad26.COV2.S intramuscularly, either once or twice 56 days apart.

Study-wide points: Similar non-spike TCR breadth was seen in vaccine and placebo recipients. CD8+ and CD4+ T cells specific for spike reportedly responded with substantial breadth after vaccination.

The protocol was immunoSEQ multiplex PCR, while the TCRdb copy is restricted to in-frame clones and leaves out a portion. The repertoire holds hundreds of thousands of clones, with more than 75% as singletons. As to treatment: some 20 received Ad26.COV2.S at low or high dose, single or two shots; a few received placebo; per-sample allocation not given. It was on day 63 after the first vaccine or placebo injection that samples were taken. Of note for this clone: What it binds is not known.

The J segment lost 3 bases and the V segment lost 4 bases, leaving 6 bases of the junction unmatched. CDR1 SGHRS and CDR2 YFSETQ come from the germline V gene. The length of the CDR3 is 15 residues. The source of this sequence is a person between 18 and 59 years old who received the Ad26.COV2.S COVID-19 vaccine or a placebo. The sequencing here drew on peripheral blood, taken in a trial of Ad26.COV2.S vaccine versus placebo. The chain has TRBV5-1 and TRBJ1-1; TRBD1 matches 10 bases. The CDR3 DNA reads as TGCGCCAGCAGCCTAGGGGACAGGGGTCACACTGAAGCTTTCTTT. Its protein product is CASSLGDRGHTEAFF.